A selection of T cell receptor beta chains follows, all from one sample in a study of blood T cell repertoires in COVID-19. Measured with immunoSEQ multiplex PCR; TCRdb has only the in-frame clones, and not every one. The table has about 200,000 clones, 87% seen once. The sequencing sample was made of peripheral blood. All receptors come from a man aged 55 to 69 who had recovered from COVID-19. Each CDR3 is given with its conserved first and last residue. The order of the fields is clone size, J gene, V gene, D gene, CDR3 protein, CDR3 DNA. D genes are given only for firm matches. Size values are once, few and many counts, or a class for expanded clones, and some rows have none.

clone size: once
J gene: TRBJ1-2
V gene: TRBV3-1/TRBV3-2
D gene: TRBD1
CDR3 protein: CASSQGSTGGYGYTF
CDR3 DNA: TGTGCCAGCAGCCAAGGTTCAACAGGGGGCTATGGCTACACCTTC

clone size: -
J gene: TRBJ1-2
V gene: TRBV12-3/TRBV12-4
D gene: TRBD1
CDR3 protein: CASSRTGGDGYTF
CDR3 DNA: TGTGCCAGCAGCCGGACAGGGGGCGACGGCTACACCTTC

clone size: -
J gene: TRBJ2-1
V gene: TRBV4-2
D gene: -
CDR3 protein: CASSQSLAPDNEQFF
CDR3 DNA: TGTGCCAGCAGCCAAAGCCTAGCGCCAGACAATGAGCAGTTCTTC

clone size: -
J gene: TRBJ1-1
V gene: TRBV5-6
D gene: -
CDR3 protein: CASSFWHTTEAFF
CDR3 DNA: TGTGCCAGCAGCTTTTGGCATACCACTGAAGCTTTCTTT

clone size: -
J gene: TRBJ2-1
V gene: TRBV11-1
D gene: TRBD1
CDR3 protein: CASSLEGTGLNEQFF
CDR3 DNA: TGTGCCAGCAGCTTAGAGGGGACAGGGCTCAATGAGCAGTTCTTC

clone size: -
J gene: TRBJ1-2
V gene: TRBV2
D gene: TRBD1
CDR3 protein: CASSEEGQGSYGYTF
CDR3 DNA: TGTGCCAGCAGTGAAGAGGGACAGGGCAGCTATGGCTACACCTTC

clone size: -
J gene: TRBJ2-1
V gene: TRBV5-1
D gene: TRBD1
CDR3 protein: CASSTGQGVYNEQFF
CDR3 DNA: TGCGCCAGCAGCACGGGACAGGGGGTGTACAATGAGCAGTTCTTC

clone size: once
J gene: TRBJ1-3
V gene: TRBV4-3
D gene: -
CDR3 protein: CASSPRPGISGNTIYF
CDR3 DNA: TGCGCCAGCAGCCCTCGACCGGGAATCTCTGGAAACACCATATATTTT

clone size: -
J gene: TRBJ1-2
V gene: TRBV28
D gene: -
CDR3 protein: CASLNDGGGYTF
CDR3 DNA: TGTGCCAGCCTTAATGATGGCGGGGGCTACACCTTC

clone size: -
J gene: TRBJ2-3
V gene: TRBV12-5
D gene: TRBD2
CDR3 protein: CASGPEREGLPDTQYF
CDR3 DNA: TGTGCTAGTGGTCCTGAGCGGGAGGGCCTCCCAGATACGCAGTATTTT

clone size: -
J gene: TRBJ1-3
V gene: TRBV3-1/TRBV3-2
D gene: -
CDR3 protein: CASSQDLSSGNTIYF
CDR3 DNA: TGTGCCAGCAGCCAAGACCTCAGCTCTGGAAACACCATATATTTT

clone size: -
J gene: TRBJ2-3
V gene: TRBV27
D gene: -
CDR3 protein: CASSLSRDTQYF
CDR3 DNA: TGTGCCAGCAGTTTATCTAGAGATACGCAGTATTTT

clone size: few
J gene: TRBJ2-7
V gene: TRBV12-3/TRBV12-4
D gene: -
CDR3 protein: CASSRRTPGHPYF
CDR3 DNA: TGTGCCAGCAGCCGCCGGACGCCGGGACATCCGTACTTC

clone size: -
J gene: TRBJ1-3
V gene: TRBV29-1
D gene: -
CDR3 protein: CSIQRGTGGSGNTIYF
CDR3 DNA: TGCAGCATTCAAAGGGGCACGGGGGGCTCTGGAAACACCATATATTTT

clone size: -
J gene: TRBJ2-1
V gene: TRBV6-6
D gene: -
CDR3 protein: CASTPFGSGDNEQFF
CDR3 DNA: TGTGCCAGCACCCCGTTTGGTAGCGGAGACAATGAGCAGTTCTTC

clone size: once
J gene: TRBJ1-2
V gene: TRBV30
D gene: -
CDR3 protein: CAWSRTPEAYGYTF
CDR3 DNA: TGTGCCTGGAGTAGAACCCCTGAAGCCTATGGCTACACCTTC

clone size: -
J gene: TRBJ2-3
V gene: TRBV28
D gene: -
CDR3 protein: CASSLIPSNQPQYF
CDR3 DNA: TGTGCCAGCAGTTTAATCCCTAGCAATCAGCCCCAGTATTTT

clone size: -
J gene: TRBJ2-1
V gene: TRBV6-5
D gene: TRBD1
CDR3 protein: CASSPDRVDEQFF
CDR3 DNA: TGTGCCAGCAGTCCCGACAGGGTCGATGAGCAGTTCTTC

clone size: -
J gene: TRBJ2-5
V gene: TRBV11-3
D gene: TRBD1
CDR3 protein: CASSPPDREETQYF
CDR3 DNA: TGTGCCAGCAGCCCCCCGGACAGGGAAGAGACCCAGTACTTC

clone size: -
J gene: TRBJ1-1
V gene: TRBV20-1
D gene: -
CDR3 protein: CSVLDPPGAFF
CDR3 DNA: TGCAGTGTCCTCGACCCCCCGGGGGCTTTCTTT

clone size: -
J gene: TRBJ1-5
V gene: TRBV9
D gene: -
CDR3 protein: CASSRGGNQPQHF
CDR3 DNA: TGTGCCAGCAGCCGCGGCGGCAATCAGCCCCAGCATTTT

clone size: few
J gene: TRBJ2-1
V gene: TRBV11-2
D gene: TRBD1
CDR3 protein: CASSRTGVPYNEQFF
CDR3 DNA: TGTGCCAGCAGTAGGACAGGGGTGCCCTACAATGAGCAGTTCTTC

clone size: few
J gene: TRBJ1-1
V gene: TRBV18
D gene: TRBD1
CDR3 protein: CASSGTGFLDTEAFF
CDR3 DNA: TGTGCCAGCTCAGGGACAGGATTTTTGGACACTGAAGCTTTCTTT

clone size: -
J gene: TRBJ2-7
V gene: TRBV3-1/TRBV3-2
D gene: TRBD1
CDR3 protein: CASSRGDRGSRDEQYF
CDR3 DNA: TGTGCCAGCAGCCGGGGGGACAGGGGGTCCCGCGACGAGCAGTACTTC

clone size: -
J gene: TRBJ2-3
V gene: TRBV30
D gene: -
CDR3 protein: CAWSVQGRSDTQYF
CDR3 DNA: TGTGCCTGGAGTGTACAGGGTAGGTCAGATACGCAGTATTTT

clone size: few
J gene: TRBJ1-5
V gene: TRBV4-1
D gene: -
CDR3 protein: CASSQSGDQGNQPQHF
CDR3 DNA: TGCGCCAGCAGCCAATCAGGGGACCAAGGCAATCAGCCCCAGCATTTT

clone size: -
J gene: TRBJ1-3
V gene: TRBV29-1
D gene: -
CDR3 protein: CSVERGLGNTIYF
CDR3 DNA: TGCAGCGTTGAAAGGGGTTTAGGAAACACCATATATTTT

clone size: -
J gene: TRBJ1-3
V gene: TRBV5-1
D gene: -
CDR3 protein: CASSLSGDSGNTIYF
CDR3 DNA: TGCGCCAGCAGCTTGTCGGGGGACTCTGGAAACACCATATATTTT

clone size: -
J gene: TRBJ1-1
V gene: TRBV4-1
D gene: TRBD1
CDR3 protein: CASSQGTGGGTEAFF
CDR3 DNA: TGCGCCAGCAGCCAAGGCACAGGGGGTGGCACTGAAGCTTTCTTT

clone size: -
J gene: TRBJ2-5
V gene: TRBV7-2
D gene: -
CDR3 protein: CASSGAGRGGETQYF
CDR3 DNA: TGTGCCAGCAGCGGGGCAGGAAGGGGTGGGGAGACCCAGTACTTC

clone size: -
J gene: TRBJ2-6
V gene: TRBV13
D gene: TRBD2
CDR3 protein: CASSLFGGKSGANVLTF
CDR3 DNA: TGTGCCAGCAGCTTATTCGGGGGGAAATCTGGGGCCAACGTCCTGACTTTC

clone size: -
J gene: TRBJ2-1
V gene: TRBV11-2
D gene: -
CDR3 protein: CASTYSGQDEQFF
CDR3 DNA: TGTGCCAGCACCTACTCAGGGCAGGATGAGCAGTTCTTC

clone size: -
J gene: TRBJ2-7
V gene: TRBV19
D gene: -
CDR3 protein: CASSIGRQTYEQYF
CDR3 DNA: TGTGCCAGTAGTATTGGGAGACAAACCTACGAGCAGTACTTC

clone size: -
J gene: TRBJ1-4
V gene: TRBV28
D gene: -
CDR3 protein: CASSTFDSGEKLFF
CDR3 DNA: TGTGCCAGCAGTACCTTTGACAGTGGCGAAAAACTGTTTTTT

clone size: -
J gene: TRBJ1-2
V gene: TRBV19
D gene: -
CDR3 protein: CASSIQGQSSYGYTF
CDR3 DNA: TGTGCCAGTAGTATTCAGGGTCAATCGAGCTATGGCTACACCTTC

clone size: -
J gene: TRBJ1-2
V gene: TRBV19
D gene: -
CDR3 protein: CASSTRQVSYGYTF
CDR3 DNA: TGTGCCAGTAGTACCAGACAGGTTTCCTATGGCTACACCTTC

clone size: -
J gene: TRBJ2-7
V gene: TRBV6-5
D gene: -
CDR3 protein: CASSPLATEQYF
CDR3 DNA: TGTGCCAGCAGTCCCCTAGCGACCGAGCAGTACTTC

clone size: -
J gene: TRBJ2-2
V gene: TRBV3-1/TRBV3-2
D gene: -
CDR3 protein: CASSQELGTGTGELFF
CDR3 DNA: TGTGCCAGCAGCCAAGAATTAGGAACAGGCACCGGGGAGCTGTTTTTT

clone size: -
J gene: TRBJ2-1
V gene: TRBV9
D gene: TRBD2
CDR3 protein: CASSVELAGYNEQFF
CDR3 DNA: TGTGCCAGCAGCGTAGAACTAGCGGGGTACAATGAGCAGTTCTTC

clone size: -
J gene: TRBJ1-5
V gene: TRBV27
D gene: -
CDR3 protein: CASRLTGFNQPQHF
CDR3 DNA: TGTGCCAGCAGACTAACAGGATTCAATCAGCCCCAGCATTTT

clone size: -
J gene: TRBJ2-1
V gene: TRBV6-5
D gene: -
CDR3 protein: CASSPTDSSYNEQFF
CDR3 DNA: TGTGCCAGCAGTCCCACTGACAGCTCCTACAATGAGCAGTTCTTC

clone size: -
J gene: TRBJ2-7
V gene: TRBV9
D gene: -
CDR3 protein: CASSPRGPTGNYEQYF
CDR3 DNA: TGTGCCAGCAGCCCCAGAGGCCCCACGGGGAACTACGAGCAGTACTTC

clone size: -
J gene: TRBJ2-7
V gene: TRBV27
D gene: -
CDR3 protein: CASMKEGANYEQYF
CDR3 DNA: TGTGCCAGCATGAAGGAGGGGGCGAACTACGAGCAGTACTTC

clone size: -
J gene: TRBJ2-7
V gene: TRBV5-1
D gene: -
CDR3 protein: CASSLVPDTYEQYF
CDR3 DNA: TGCGCCAGCAGCTTGGTTCCGGACACCTACGAGCAGTACTTC

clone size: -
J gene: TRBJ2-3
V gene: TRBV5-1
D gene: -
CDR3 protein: CASLEGGAADTQYF
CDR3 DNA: TGCGCCAGCCTGGAGGGGGGGGCTGCCGATACGCAGTATTTT

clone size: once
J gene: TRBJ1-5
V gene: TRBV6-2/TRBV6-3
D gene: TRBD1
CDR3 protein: CASSYVQGANSNQPQHF
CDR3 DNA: TGTGCCAGCAGTTACGTTCAGGGGGCAAATAGCAATCAGCCCCAGCATTTT

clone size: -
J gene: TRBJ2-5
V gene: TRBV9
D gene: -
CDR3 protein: CASSVAHEETQYF
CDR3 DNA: TGTGCCAGCAGCGTAGCTCATGAGGAGACCCAGTACTTC

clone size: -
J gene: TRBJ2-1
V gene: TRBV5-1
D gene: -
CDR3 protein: CASRRVEWSYNEQFF
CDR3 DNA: TGCGCCAGCAGACGGGTAGAGTGGTCCTACAATGAGCAGTTCTTC

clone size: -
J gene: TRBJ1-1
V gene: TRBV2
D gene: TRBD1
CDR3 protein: CAQWDREMNTEAFF
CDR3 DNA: TGTGCCCAGTGGGACAGGGAAATGAACACTGAAGCTTTCTTT

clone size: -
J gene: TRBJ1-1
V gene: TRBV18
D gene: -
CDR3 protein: CASFNEAGEAFF
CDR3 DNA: TGTGCCAGCTTTAACGAGGCCGGGGAAGCTTTCTTT

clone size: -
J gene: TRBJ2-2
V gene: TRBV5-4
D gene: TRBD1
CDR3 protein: CASSLGKGGWSTGELFF
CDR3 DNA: TGTGCCAGCAGCTTGGGGAAAGGGGGCTGGAGCACCGGGGAGCTGTTTTTT

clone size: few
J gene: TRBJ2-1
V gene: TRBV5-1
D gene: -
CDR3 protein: CASSSDTLEQFF
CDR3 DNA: TGCGCCAGCAGCTCCGACACCCTTGAGCAGTTCTTC

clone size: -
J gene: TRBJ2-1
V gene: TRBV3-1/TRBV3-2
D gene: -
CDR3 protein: CASSQKSGFSGGEQFF
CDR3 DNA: TGTGCCAGCAGCCAAAAAAGCGGGTTCTCAGGGGGTGAGCAGTTCTTC

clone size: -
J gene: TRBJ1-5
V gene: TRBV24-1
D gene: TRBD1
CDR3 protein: CATSATDRGEGQPQHF
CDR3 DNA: TGTGCCACCAGTGCTACGGACAGGGGCGAGGGTCAGCCCCAGCATTTT

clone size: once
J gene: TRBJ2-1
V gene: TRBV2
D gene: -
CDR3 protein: CASSEAGAGDEQFF
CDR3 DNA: TGTGCCAGCAGTGAAGCGGGGGCCGGTGATGAGCAGTTCTTC

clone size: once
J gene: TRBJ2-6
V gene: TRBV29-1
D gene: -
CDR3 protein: CSVDKGGGAGANVLTF
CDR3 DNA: TGCAGCGTTGATAAGGGAGGCGGGGCTGGGGCCAACGTCCTGACTTTC

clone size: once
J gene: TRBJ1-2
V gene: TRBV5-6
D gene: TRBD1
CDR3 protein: CASSLVQGHYGYTF
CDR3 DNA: TGTGCCAGCAGCTTGGTACAGGGGCACTATGGCTACACCTTC

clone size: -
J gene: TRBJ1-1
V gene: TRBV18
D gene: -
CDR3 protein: CASSPEFRVEAEAFF
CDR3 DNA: TGTGCCAGCTCACCGGAATTCAGGGTTGAGGCTGAAGCTTTCTTT

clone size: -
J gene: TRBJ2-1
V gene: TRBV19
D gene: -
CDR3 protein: CASSLSLGGFYNEQFF
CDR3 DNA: TGTGCCAGTAGTTTATCCCTGGGGGGTTTTTACAATGAGCAGTTCTTC